This T cell receptor beta chain was sequenced for a study of blood T cells in healthy people across ages. Study outcomes and limitations: Estimates of diversity drawn from one million T cells were considered underestimates.

Then a second PCR, running roughly 7 to 12 cycles, was carried out with a sample-barcoded 5' primer and a J-beta primer mix. Each cDNA molecule carried a tag from a template-switch adaptor that contained 12 random nucleotides. Researchers report that each sample yielded at least 3 million CDR3-containing paired-end reads. MiXCR was run by TCRdb on the 5' RACE reads, yielding one entry per CDR3 protein. The sample contains roughly 1,800,000 distinct CDR3 sequences, roughly 50% of which appear only once. Points on this clonotype: Its specificity is unknown.

Trimming stripped 1 base from V and 7 bases from J, with 11 bases between. The germline CDR1 and CDR2 sequences are SGHTA and FQGNSA. The CDR3 covers 13 residues. This receptor was obtained from a woman aged 35 to 49 in good health. The chain combines TRBV7-2 with TRBJ2-7; D may be TRBD2 (6 bases). Sequencing was performed on blood. CDR3 DNA sequence: TGTGCCAGCAGCTTAGGACGGAGGGTTGAGCAGTACTTC. Protein product: CASSLGRRVEQYF.